The 14 T cell receptor beta chains below all came from one sample that was sequenced in a study of cytomegalovirus exposure and HLA in healthy donors. The repertoire was sequenced with immunoSEQ multiplex PCR; TCRdb's copy has only in-frame clones and lacks some. The table records some 150,000 clones, about 90% of them present only once. The sample comprised PBMCs. These receptors came from a woman aged 18 to 35 in good health and CMV-seropositive.

The chain is built from TRBV11-2 and TRBJ2-1, with a weak D call TRBD2 (6 bases). The germline gives CDR1 SGHAT, CDR2 FQNNGV. The V end was cut by 1 base, the J end by 4 bases, with 11 bases between. The CDR3 runs 15 residues. CDR3 residues: CASSLGAGPYNEQFF. CDR3 sequence (DNA): TGTGCCAGCAGCTTAGGGGCGGGACCATACAATGAGCAGTTCTTC.

V and J are TRBV7-9 and TRBJ1-2; D possibly corresponds to TRBD1 (5 bases). V was clipped by 3 bases and J by 4 bases, with 12 bases between them. CDR1 and CDR2 from the germline V gene are SEHNR and FQNEAQ (reference sequence). The CDR3 sequence is 14 residues long. This chain's CDR3 is CASSFRAQGYGYTF. As DNA, the CDR3 is TGTGCCAGCAGCTTCAGGGCGCAGGGCTATGGCTACACCTTC.

V gene TRBV4-2 combines with J gene TRBJ2-7; 10 bases are shared with TRBD2. The CDR3 totals 15 residues. Germline lookup yields CDR1 LGHNA and CDR2 YNFKEQ. J was trimmed by 3 bases and V by 2 bases; bases with no gene match: 4. This CDR3 reads CASSQLAGVRYEQYF. The CDR3 DNA reads TGTGCCAGCAGCCAACTAGCGGGGGTTCGCTACGAGCAGTACTTC.

The chain is built from TRBV6-5 and TRBJ2-4; a possible D gene is TRBD2 (6 bases). Germline V gives CDR1 MNHEY, CDR2 SVGAGI. This CDR3 has 15 amino acids. Trimming left V 2 bases short and J 0 bases short, with 8 bases between. The CDR3 bases are TGTGCCAGCAGTTACGGGACTTCAGCCAAAAACATTCAGTACTTC. This codes for CASSYGTSAKNIQYF.

The chain employs TRBV7-3 and TRBJ1-1, with D possibly being TRBD1 (6 bases). V shed 0 bases and J shed 6 bases, with 26 bases lying between them. Germline CDR1 SGHTA, CDR2 FQGTGA. The CDR3 runs 19 residues. The CDR3 DNA reads TGTGCCAGCAGCTTAACCCCGGTGGGACAAAACCGTCGGTACCCTGAAGCTTTCTTT. Its translation: CASSLTPVGQNRRYPEAFF.

The chain carries TRBV9 and TRBJ1-2; 9 nucleotides align to TRBD1. The CDR3 sequence is 16 residues long. V trimming: 3 bases; J trimming: 8 bases; junction bases outside the gene matches: 14. The germline gives CDR1 SGDLS, CDR2 YYNGEE. CDR3 DNA sequence: TGTGCCAGCAGCGGCCCAAGCGAGGGAACAGGGGGCGGCTACACCTTC. This translates into CASSGPSEGTGGGYTF.

The rearrangement joins TRBV2 to TRBJ2-7; 7 bases map to TRBD2. CDR3 length: 14 amino acids. Looked up from germline, CDR1 is SNHLY and CDR2 is FYNNEI. V dropped 6 bases and J dropped 3; count of bases not matched to a gene: 8. Written as DNA, the CDR3 is TGTGCCAGCAGGGCTAGCGGATTTAGCTACGAGCAGTACTTC. As protein: CASRASGFSYEQYF.

The CDR3 protein is CASSSRVGINNEQFF. CDR3 nucleotide sequence: TGCGCCAGCAGCAGTCGTGTGGGCATAAACAATGAGCAGTTCTTC. The genes are TRBV4-3 and TRBJ2-1; D unresolved. The V end was cut by 5 bases, the J end by 5 bases, with 16 bases between. Germline lookup yields CDR1 LGHNA and CDR2 YSLEER. CDR3 length equals 15 residues.

The chain uses TRBV25-1 and TRBJ2-3; D is undetermined. Germline CDR1 MGHDK, CDR2 SYGVNS. The CDR3 extends over 11 amino acids. V lost 8 bases and J lost 4, with 7 bases in between. The chain's CDR3 is CASAVADTQYF. The CDR3 DNA reads as TGTGCCAGCGCTGTAGCAGATACGCAGTATTTT.

The rearrangement uses TRBV27 and TRBJ2-7; TRBD1 matches 8 bases. Germline V CDR1 and CDR2: MNHEY, SMNVEV (reference sequence). The CDR3 consists of 13 residues. J was trimmed by 3 bases and V by 3 bases; bases with no gene match: 1. CDR3 in amino acids: CASSFDRGYEQYF. CDR3 bases: TGTGCCAGCAGTTTCGACAGGGGCTACGAGCAGTACTTC.

The chain combines TRBV14 with TRBJ1-2, with unresolved D. Per the germline V gene, CDR1 is SGHDN and CDR2 is FVKESK. This CDR3 has 16 residues. Trimming left V 0 bases short and J 4 bases short, with 15 bases between. Here the CDR3 DNA reads TGTGCCAGCAGCCAAGATTTGGCAGGTCGAGTCTATGGCTACACCTTC. Translated, it gives CASSQDLAGRVYGYTF.

The sample holds one count of this clone. The rearrangement links TRBV19 to TRBJ2-5; D unresolved. In germline, CDR1 is LNHDA, CDR2 SQIVND (reference sequence). CDR3 length: 13 amino acids. V lost 3 bases, J lost 1 base, and 6 bases lay in between. The chain's CDR3 is CASSMRLQETQYF. CDR3 coding DNA: TGTGCCAGTAGTATGCGCCTCCAAGAGACCCAGTACTTC.

CDR3: CASLLAGGYNEQFF. DNA for the CDR3: TGCGCCAGTCTCCTAGCGGGGGGTTACAATGAGCAGTTCTTC. The chain is built from TRBV10-2 and TRBJ2-1; 11 bases are shared with TRBD2. The V gene end was trimmed by 9 bases and the J gene end by 4 bases; junction bases not matched to a gene: 5. Germline lookup yields CDR1 WSHSY and CDR2 SAAADI. The CDR3 covers 14 residues.

The CDR3 loop is CASSQDARNRYSYEQYF. In DNA form, the CDR3 reads TGCGCCAGCAGCCAAGATGCCAGGAACAGGTATTCCTACGAGCAGTACTTC. The chain joins TRBV4-3 to TRBJ2-7, with D perhaps TRBD1 (5 bases). V gave up 0 bases and J gave up 1 base, with 16 bases separating them. This CDR3 has 17 amino acids. Germline V gene lookup returns CDR1 LGHNA and CDR2 YSLEER.